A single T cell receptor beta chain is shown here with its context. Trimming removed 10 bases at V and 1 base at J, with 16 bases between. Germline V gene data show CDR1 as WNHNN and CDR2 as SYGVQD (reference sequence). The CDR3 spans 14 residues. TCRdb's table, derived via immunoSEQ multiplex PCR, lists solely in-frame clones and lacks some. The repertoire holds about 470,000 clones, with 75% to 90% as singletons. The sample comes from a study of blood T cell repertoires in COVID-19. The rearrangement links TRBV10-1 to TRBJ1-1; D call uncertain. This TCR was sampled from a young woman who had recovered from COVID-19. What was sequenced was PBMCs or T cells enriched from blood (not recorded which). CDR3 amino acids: CATSAGDGNTEAFF. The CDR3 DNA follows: TGCGCCACCTCGGCGGGTGATGGGAACACTGAAGCTTTCTTT.